The sequence of this TCR beta chain was determined in a study of T-cell reconstitution after alpha-beta-depleted transplantation in children listed by TCRdb under 2016. Study-wide context: Using TCR repertoire profiling, the study quantitatively followed how T-cell immune reconstitution unfolded in children after TCRalphabeta/CD19-depleted allogeneic hematopoietic cell transplantation. Beyond this particular receptor, the publication reports: In some patients, high TCRbeta diversity at day 60 was attributed to recipient T cells and intrathymic progenitors that had survived conditioning. Hyperexpanded clone frequencies declined over subsequent months; after one year, T-cell counts and TCRbeta diversity were mostly attributed to newly produced T cells. The apparently early recovery of alphabetaT-cell counts about two months after transplant reportedly depended on only several hundred rapidly expanded clones that came from non-depleted graft cells.

Concerning this clonotype: The clone's antigen remains unknown. No base quality information exists; no much larger clone differs at one position.

V and J are truncated by 3 bases and 5 bases respectively, leaving an intervening sequence of 14 bases. Its CDR3 holds 14 amino acids, cysteine through phenylalanine. Only the CDR3 part of the read is kept: 42 bases, read in frame from the first base. CDR1 and CDR2 are drawn from the germline V gene (reference sequence): DFQATT, SNEGSKA. Libraries were prepared through PCR. Sequencing was carried out with an Illumina HiSeq 2500. TCR libraries were prepared with molecular barcoding, using unique molecular identifiers to normalize TCRbeta repertoire quantification. Starting from the raw public reads, TCRdb applied fastp trimming at Q25, assembled clones with MiXCR and retained in-frame beta chains. All rows with the same CDR3 protein become a single entry with the most common DNA and genes. The sample table records about 1,000,000 distinct CDR3 sequences; about 26% of these occur just once. The top ten clonotypes cover approximately 30% of the sample.

What this sample's treatment or condition label stands for: allogeneic hematopoietic cell transplantation with graft depleted of TCRalphabeta T cells and CD19 B cells. The transplant recipients were children given TCRalphabeta/CD19-depleted allogeneic hematopoietic cell grafts. Specimen: PBMCs, mostly from graft donor cells, collected 360 days after TCRalphabeta/CD19-depleted stem cell transplant. This TCR came from a boy under two years old who had a stem cell transplant for SCID, so the T cells may come from the graft donor. This receptor chain uses TRBV20-1 and TRBJ2-1; 6 matching bases give a weak D call of TRBD2. The DNA is as follows: TGCAGTGCTAGGGGGGGACCCCTCGACAATGAGCAGTTCTTC. Its protein product is CSARGGPLDNEQFF.